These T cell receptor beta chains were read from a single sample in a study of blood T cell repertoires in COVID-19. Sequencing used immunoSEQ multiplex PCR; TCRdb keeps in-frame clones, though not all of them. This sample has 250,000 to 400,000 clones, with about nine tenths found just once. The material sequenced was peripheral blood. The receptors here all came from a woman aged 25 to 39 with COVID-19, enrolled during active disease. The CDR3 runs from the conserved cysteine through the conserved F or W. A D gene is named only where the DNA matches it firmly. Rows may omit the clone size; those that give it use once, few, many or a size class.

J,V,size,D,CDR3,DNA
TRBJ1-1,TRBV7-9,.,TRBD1,CASSLEGQGNTEAFF,TGTGCCAGCAGCTTAGAAGGACAGGGGAACACTGAAGCTTTCTTT
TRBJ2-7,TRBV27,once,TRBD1,CASSFLDRAYEQYF,TGTGCCAGCAGTTTTTTGGACAGGGCCTACGAGCAGTACTTC
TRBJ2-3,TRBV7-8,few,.,CASSLGVSGASTDTQYF,TGTGCCAGCAGCTTAGGGGTGAGCGGCGCGAGCACAGATACGCAGTATTTT
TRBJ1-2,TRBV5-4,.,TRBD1,CASSLDLDRGRYGYTF,TGTGCCAGCAGCTTGGATCTGGACAGGGGGAGATATGGCTACACCTTC
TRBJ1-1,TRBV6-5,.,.,CASGIVMNTEAFF,TGTGCCAGCGGTATAGTCATGAACACTGAAGCTTTCTTT
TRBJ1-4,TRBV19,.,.,CASSPRHLGEKLFF,TGTGCCAGTAGTCCCCGTCACCTCGGTGAAAAACTGTTTTTT
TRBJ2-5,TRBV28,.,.,CASSQTALGGTQYF,TGTGCCAGCAGCCAAACGGCCCTGGGGGGGACCCAGTACTTC
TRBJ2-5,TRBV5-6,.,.,CASSLYGGQETQYF,TGTGCCAGCAGCTTGTACGGGGGCCAAGAGACCCAGTACTTC
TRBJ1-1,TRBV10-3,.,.,CAIREPGTEAFF,TGTGCCATTCGGGAACCCGGGACTGAAGCTTTCTTT
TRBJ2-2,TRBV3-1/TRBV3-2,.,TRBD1,CASSQEGTGGGGELFF,TGTGCCAGCAGCCAAGAAGGGACAGGGGGCGGCGGGGAGCTGTTTTTT
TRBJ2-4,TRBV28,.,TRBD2,CASSFPSGEPKTKNIQYF,TGTGCCAGCAGTTTCCCCAGCGGGGAGCCCAAAACCAAAAACATTCAGTACTTC
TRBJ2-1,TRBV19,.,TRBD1,CASSPRDREMDEQFF,TGTGCCAGTAGTCCCCGTGACAGGGAAATGGATGAGCAGTTCTTC
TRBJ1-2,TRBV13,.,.,CASSLGSPGATLGNGYTF,TGTGCCAGCAGCTTAGGGTCGCCTGGGGCCACGCTCGGTAACGGCTACACCTTC
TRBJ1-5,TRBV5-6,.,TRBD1,CASSLGQGGQPQHF,TGTGCCAGCAGCTTGGGACAGGGGGGTCAGCCCCAGCATTTT
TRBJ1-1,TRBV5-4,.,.,CASSTRTAAEAFF,TGTGCCAGCAGCACCAGGACAGCTGCTGAAGCTTTCTTT
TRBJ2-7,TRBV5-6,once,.,CASSSDPDGTSYEQYF,TGTGCCAGCAGCAGCGATCCAGACGGAACTTCCTACGAGCAGTACTTC
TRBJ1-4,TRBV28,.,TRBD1,CASSRSDRVTEKLFF,TGTGCCAGCAGCCGATCTGACAGGGTAACTGAAAAACTGTTTTTT
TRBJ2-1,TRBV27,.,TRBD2,CASGWRTSGYNEQFF,TGTGCCAGCGGCTGGAGGACTAGCGGATACAATGAGCAGTTCTTC
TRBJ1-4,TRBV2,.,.,CASSVEVLEKLFF,TGTGCCAGCAGTGTTGAGGTGTTGGAAAAACTGTTTTTT
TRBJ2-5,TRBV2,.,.,CASSGFQAGTQYF,TGTGCCAGCAGTGGATTCCAAGCGGGGACCCAGTACTTC
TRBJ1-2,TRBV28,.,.,CASRTPVYGYTF,TGTGCCAGCAGAACGCCAGTCTATGGCTACACCTTC
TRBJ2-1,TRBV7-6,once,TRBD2,CASSFASGGSYNEQFF,TGTGCCAGCAGCTTCGCTAGCGGGGGCTCCTACAATGAGCAGTTCTTC
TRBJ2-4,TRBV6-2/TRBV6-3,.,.,CASSYSREKNIQYF,TGTGCCAGCAGTTACTCGAGAGAGAAAAACATTCAGTACTTC
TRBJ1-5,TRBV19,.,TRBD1,CASSVDRGNQPQHF,TGTGCCAGTAGTGTTGACAGGGGCAATCAGCCCCAGCATTTT
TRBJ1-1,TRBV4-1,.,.,CASSQVELMNTEAFF,TGCGCCAGCAGCCAAGTAGAACTCATGAACACTGAAGCTTTCTTT
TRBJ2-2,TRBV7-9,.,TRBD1,CASSSTGGLDTGELFF,TGTGCCAGCAGCTCTACAGGGGGCCTCGACACCGGGGAGCTGTTTTTT
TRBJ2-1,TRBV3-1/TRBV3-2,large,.,CAIVYNEQFF,TGTGCCATCGTCTACAATGAGCAGTTCTTC
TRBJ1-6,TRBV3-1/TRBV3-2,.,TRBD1,CASSLTGNNSPLHF,TGTGCCAGCAGCCTGACAGGGAATAATTCACCCCTCCACTTT
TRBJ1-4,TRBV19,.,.,CATKDPAGEYREKLFF,TGTGCCACCAAGGACCCTGCCGGGGAGTATAGGGAAAAACTGTTTTTT
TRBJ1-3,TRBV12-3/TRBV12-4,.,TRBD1,CASSFGQGLTIYF,TGTGCCAGCAGTTTCGGACAGGGTCTCACCATATATTTT
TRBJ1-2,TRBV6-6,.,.,CASSPQGIGYGYTF,TGTGCCAGCAGTCCCCAGGGAATTGGCTATGGCTACACCTTC
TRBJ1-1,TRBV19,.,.,CASSPRGSSTEAFF,TGTGCCAGCAGTCCTAGGGGCTCTAGCACTGAAGCTTTCTTT
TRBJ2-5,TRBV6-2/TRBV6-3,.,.,CASSRAGGLSRETQYF,TGTGCCAGCAGTCGAGCCGGAGGGCTGAGTAGGGAGACCCAGTACTTC
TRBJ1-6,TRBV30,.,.,CAWSVYLNSPLHF,TGTGCCTGGAGTGTCTACTTAAATTCACCCCTCCACTTT
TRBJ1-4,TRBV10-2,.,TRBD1,CASSERDRGFPNEKLFF,TGCGCCAGCAGTGAGCGGGACAGGGGGTTTCCTAATGAAAAACTGTTTTTT
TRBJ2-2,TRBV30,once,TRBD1,CAWRDISTGTNTGELFF,TGTGCCTGGAGGGATATTTCGACAGGGACGAACACCGGGGAGCTGTTTTTT
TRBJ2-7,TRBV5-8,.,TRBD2,CASRGLAGVYEQYF,TGTGCCAGCAGGGGACTAGCGGGGGTCTACGAGCAGTACTTC
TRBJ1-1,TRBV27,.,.,CASSPDTGNTEAFF,TGTGCCAGCAGTCCGGACACAGGGAACACTGAAGCTTTCTTT
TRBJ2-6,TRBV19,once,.,CASSMRAGSGANVLTF,TGTGCCAGTAGTATGAGAGCCGGCTCTGGGGCCAACGTCCTGACTTTC
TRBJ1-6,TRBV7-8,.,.,CASSLSEDSPLHF,TGTGCCAGCAGCCTTTCAGAGGATTCACCCCTCCACTTT
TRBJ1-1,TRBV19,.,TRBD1,CASSGTGFEAFF,TGTGCCAGTAGTGGGACAGGGTTCGAAGCTTTCTTT
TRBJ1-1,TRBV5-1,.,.,CASSLGQAGNTEAFF,TGCGCCAGCAGCTTGGGGCAGGCGGGAAACACTGAAGCTTTCTTT
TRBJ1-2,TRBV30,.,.,CAWRGRDYYGYTF,TGTGCCTGGAGAGGCAGGGACTACTATGGCTACACCTTC
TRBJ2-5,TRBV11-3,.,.,CASSSFAGQETQYF,TGTGCCAGCAGCTCCTTCGCAGGACAAGAGACCCAGTACTTC
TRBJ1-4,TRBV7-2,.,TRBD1,CASSSRQGNEKLFF,TGTGCCAGCAGCTCCCGACAGGGGAATGAAAAACTGTTTTTT
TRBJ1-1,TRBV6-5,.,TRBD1,CASTRQGASTEAFF,TGTGCCAGCACACGACAGGGTGCATCCACTGAAGCTTTCTTT
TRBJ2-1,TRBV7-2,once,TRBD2,CASSPSGGPYNEQFF,TGTGCCAGCAGCCCTAGCGGGGGGCCCTACAATGAGCAGTTCTTC
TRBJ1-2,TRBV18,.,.,CASSPLDKPYGYTF,TGTGCCAGCTCACCACTCGACAAGCCCTATGGCTACACCTTC
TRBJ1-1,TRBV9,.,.,CASSVGPGYTTEAFF,TGTGCCAGCAGCGTAGGCCCAGGATATACCACTGAAGCTTTCTTT
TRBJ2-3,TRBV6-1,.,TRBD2,CASSERPLAGVSTDTQYF,TGTGCCAGCAGTGAAAGGCCACTAGCGGGGGTTAGCACAGATACGCAGTATTTT
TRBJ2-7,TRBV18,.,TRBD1,CASSPQGSSSYEQYF,TGTGCCAGCTCGCCACAGGGGTCTTCCTCCTACGAGCAGTACTTC
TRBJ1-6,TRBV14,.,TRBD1,CASSQAQGYNSPLHF,TGTGCCAGCAGCCAGGCACAGGGGTATAATTCACCCCTCCACTTT
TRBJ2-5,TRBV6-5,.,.,CASSHKRQYQETQYF,TGTGCCAGCAGCCATAAAAGACAGTACCAAGAGACCCAGTACTTC
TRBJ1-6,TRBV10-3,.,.,CAISDVQGLPLHF,TGTGCCATCTCAGACGTCCAGGGCCTACCCCTCCACTTT
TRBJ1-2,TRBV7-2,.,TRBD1,CASSATRGRGGYTF,TGTGCCAGCAGCGCAACCAGGGGGCGCGGTGGCTACACCTTC
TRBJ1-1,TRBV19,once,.,CASRNPGHSGAFF,TGTGCCAGTAGGAACCCGGGACATTCGGGAGCTTTCTTT
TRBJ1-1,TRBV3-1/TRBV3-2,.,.,CASSQDSGLGAFF,TGTGCCAGCAGCCAAGACTCGGGTCTGGGAGCTTTCTTT
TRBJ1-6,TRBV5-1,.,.,CASSPSGSSYNSPLHF,TGCGCCAGCAGCCCCAGCGGTAGCTCCTATAATTCACCCCTCCACTTT
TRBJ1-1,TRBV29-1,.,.,CSVEAFTEAFF,TGCAGCGTTGAGGCCTTCACTGAAGCTTTCTTT
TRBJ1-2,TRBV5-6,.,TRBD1,CASSFRTGGRGYTF,TGTGCCAGCAGCTTCCGGACAGGGGGCCGGGGCTACACCTTC